Shown below are 18 T cell receptor beta chains from a single sample sequenced in a study of blood T cells in healthy people across ages. It was with a sample-barcoded 5' primer and a J-beta primer mix that a second PCR of roughly 7 to 12 cycles was run. One entry per CDR3 protein, called by TCRdb with MiXCR from the 5' RACE reads. The sample consists of about 680,000 distinct CDR3 sequences, around 49% of them appearing once. The sequenced sample was blood. These receptors originate from a woman aged 60-75 years in good health.

This clonotype was counted a few times. The chain joins TRBV12-3 or TRBV12-4 to TRBJ2-5, with TRBD2 matching 8 bases. The ends lost 6 bases at V and 5 bases at J; junction bases unmatched: 11. The CDR3 totals 15 residues. In DNA form, the CDR3 reads TGTGCCAGCAGCCGAGCGGGAGACGGGGACGAGACCCAGTACTTC. Translated: CASSRAGDGDETQYF.

The genes are TRBV30 and TRBJ1-5; D is perhaps TRBD1 (6 bases). V gave up 1 base and J gave up 0 bases, with 13 bases separating them. Germline CDR1 GTSNPN, CDR2 SVGIG (reference sequence). This CDR3 contains 16 residues. CDR3 in amino acids: CAWSADSFYSNQPQHF. CDR3 coding DNA: TGTGCCTGGAGTGCGGACAGTTTTTATAGCAATCAGCCCCAGCATTTT. The full variable domain, its missing parts supplied by reference TRBV30 and TRBJ1-5, is SQTIHQWPATLVQPVGSPLSLECTVEGTSNPNLYWYRQAAGRGLQLLFYSVGIGQISSEVPQNLSASRPQDRQFILSSKKLLLSDSGFYLCAWSADSFYSNQPQHFGDGTRLSIL.

This clonotype was detected a few times. The V gene is TRBV10-3, the J gene TRBJ1-5; D unclear. This CDR3 is 17 amino acids long. V was shortened by 2 bases and J by 3 bases, with 17 bases between the two germline ends. In germline, CDR1 is ENHRY, CDR2 SYGVKD. CDR3 amino acids: CAISESGGSVSNQPQHF. Here the CDR3 DNA reads TGTGCCATCAGTGAGAGTGGAGGGTCTGTGTCCAATCAGCCCCAGCATTTT.

This clonotype was seen only once. The rearrangement uses TRBV18 and TRBJ1-2, with 7 bases fitting TRBD1. CDR3 size: 15 residues. V trimming: 3 bases; J trimming: 1 base; junction bases outside the gene matches: 5. The germline V gene has CDR1 KGHSH and CDR2 LQKENI. CDR3 coding DNA: TGTGCCAGCTCACCCGCACGGGACAGTAACTATGGCTACACCTTC. Protein sequence: CASSPARDSNYGYTF.

The rearrangement joins TRBV7-9 to TRBJ2-7, with 7 positions matching TRBD2. This CDR3 is built from 18 residues. The germline CDR1 and CDR2 sequences are SEHNR and FQNEAQ (reference sequence). The junction had 11 bases not matched to a gene; V was cut back by 0 bases and J by 0 bases. DNA for the CDR3: TGTGCCAGCAGCTTAGCGCCGATTGGGGGGACTACCTCCTACGAGCAGTACTTC. It codes for CASSLAPIGGTTSYEQYF.

This clonotype was counted between two and nine times. The DNA for the CDR3 is TGTGCCAGCGCGGGGCTAGTGGCCCTCTACGAGCAGTACTTC. It codes for CASAGLVALYEQYF. V usage is TRBV27 and J usage is TRBJ2-7, with D tentatively TRBD2 (6 bases). The CDR3 extends over 14 amino acids. The V end lost 8 bases, the J end lost 3 bases, and 17 bases lay between the germline ends. CDR1 and CDR2 (germline): MNHEY, SMNVEV (reference sequence).

The chain employs TRBV4-2 and TRBJ1-1; D possibly corresponds to TRBD1 (5 bases). Germline V gives CDR1 LGHNA, CDR2 YNFKEQ. CDR3 length equals 14 residues. The ends were cut back, 4 bases at V and 2 bases at J, with 11 bases in the middle. The DNA for the CDR3 is TGTGCCAGCAGCCCCCGGACAACCAACACTGAAGCTTTCTTT. Protein sequence: CASSPRTTNTEAFF.

The CDR3 DNA sequence: TGTGCCTGGAGTTACTTCCCAGCGGGCCTGTACGAGCAGTACTTC. The encoded protein is CAWSYFPAGLYEQYF. The chain links TRBV30 to TRBJ2-4, with D maybe TRBD2 (6 bases). The DNA end is a closer match to TRBJ2-7, so the J assignment may be wrong. The CDR3 spans 15 residues. Germline lookup yields CDR1 GTSNPN and CDR2 SVGIG (reference sequence).

The chain has TRBV3-1 and TRBJ2-1; D remains ambiguous. The germline V gene has CDR1 LGHDT and CDR2 YNNKEL (reference sequence). The CDR3 length is 12 residues. The ends were cut back, 3 bases at V and 5 bases at J, with 5 bases in the middle. The DNA for the CDR3 is TGTGCCAGCAGCCATCTTAACAATGAGCAGTTCTTC. Protein product: CASSHLNNEQFF.

This clonotype has at least ten counts. The rearrangement joins TRBV4-3 to TRBJ2-3; D call uncertain. The CDR3 sequence is 16 residues long. The germline CDR1 and CDR2 sequences are LGHNA and YSLEER. V gave up 4 bases and J gave up 1 base, with 15 bases separating them. The CDR3 bases are TGCGCCAGCAGCCCCACCGGGTCCCTGGGCACAGATACGCAGTATTTT. It codes for CASSPTGSLGTDTQYF.

The V gene is TRBV28, the J gene TRBJ1-2; D perhaps matches TRBD1 (5 bases). CDR3 length equals 15 residues. V lost 2 bases and J 4 bases, leaving 14 bases between the germline ends. Germline loops: CDR1 MDHEN, CDR2 SYDVKM. The CDR3 is CASSLPGLWGYGYTF. In nucleotides, the CDR3 is TGTGCCAGCAGTTTACCAGGGCTTTGGGGCTATGGCTACACCTTC.

In this sample, this clonotype turned up a few times. The chain is built from TRBV20-1 and TRBJ2-3; D is possibly TRBD2 (6 bases). The CDR3 covers 15 residues. Germline V gives CDR1 DFQATT, CDR2 SNEGSKA (reference sequence). Trimming cost V 2 bases and J 1 base, with 13 bases left between them. This CDR3 reads CSARSSASGTDTQYF. DNA for the CDR3: TGCAGTGCTAGATCCAGTGCTAGCGGCACAGATACGCAGTATTTT.

The table lists this clonotype with a few counts. The genes are TRBV6-5 and TRBJ2-4; 9 bases align to TRBD2. The length of the CDR3 is 14 residues. Losses at the gene ends were 6 bases for V and 8 bases for J; bases not matched to a gene: 8. Per germline, CDR1 MNHEY and CDR2 SVGAGI. CDR3: CASRPGLAFDIQYF. The CDR3 region has the DNA TGTGCCAGCAGGCCGGGACTAGCATTCGACATTCAGTACTTC.

CDR3 loop: CASSRDTDRGRGAEAFF. In DNA form, the CDR3 reads TGCGCCAGCAGCCGCGATACGGACAGGGGGCGGGGCGCTGAAGCTTTCTTT. The V and J genes are TRBV5-1 and TRBJ1-1; the match to TRBD1 covers 11 bases. The CDR3 is 17 residues long. CDR1 SGHRS and CDR2 YFSETQ come from the germline V gene. Germline trimming cut 4 bases from V and 6 bases from J; bases unmatched to any gene: 14.

V is TRBV28 and J is TRBJ1-4; D ambiguous. Trimming removed 2 bases at V and 10 bases at J, with 5 bases between. CDR3 length: 11 amino acids. The germline CDR1 and CDR2 sequences are MDHEN and SYDVKM. CDR3 DNA: TGTGCCAGCAGTTTAAACGTAAAACTGTTTTTT. Its protein product is CASSLNVKLFF. Combining the CDR3 with reference TRBV28 and TRBJ1-4 gives the whole variable domain DVKVTQSSRYLVKRTGEKVFLECVQDMDHENMFWYRQDPGLGLRLIYFSYDVKMKEKGDIPEGYSVSREKKERFSLILESASTNQTSMYLCASSLNVKLFFGSGTQLSVL.

The chain is built from TRBV28 and TRBJ2-1; 7 nucleotides line up with TRBD2. The CDR3 sequence is 14 residues long. The ends lost 5 bases at V and 5 bases at J; junction bases unmatched: 6. Germline CDR1 and CDR2: MDHEN and SYDVKM. The CDR3 bases are TGTGCCAGCAGTCACGGGACTACCCACAATGAGCAGTTCTTC. Translating it yields CASSHGTTHNEQFF.

This clonotype was seen ten or more times. The genes are TRBV29-1 and TRBJ2-4; tentatively, D is TRBD1 or TRBD2 (6 bases each). V was shortened by 0 bases and J by 9 bases, with 12 bases between the two germline ends. The CDR3 has 13 residues. Germline-derived CDR1 and CDR2 are SQVTM and ANQGSEA. CDR3 in amino acids: CSVEEGGGRIQYF. The CDR3 nucleotides read TGCAGCGTTGAAGAGGGGGGCGGTCGCATTCAGTACTTC.

This clonotype showed up just once. The chain links TRBV20-1 to TRBJ2-1, with D unresolved. Germline V gene sequence: CDR1 DFQATT, CDR2 SNEGSKA (reference sequence). V was cut by 6 bases and J by 4 bases, with 16 bases left in between. CDR3 size: 14 residues. The CDR3 reads CSAPPRDRYNEQFF. DNA of the CDR3: TGCAGTGCCCCCCCGCGAGATCGATACAATGAGCAGTTCTTC.